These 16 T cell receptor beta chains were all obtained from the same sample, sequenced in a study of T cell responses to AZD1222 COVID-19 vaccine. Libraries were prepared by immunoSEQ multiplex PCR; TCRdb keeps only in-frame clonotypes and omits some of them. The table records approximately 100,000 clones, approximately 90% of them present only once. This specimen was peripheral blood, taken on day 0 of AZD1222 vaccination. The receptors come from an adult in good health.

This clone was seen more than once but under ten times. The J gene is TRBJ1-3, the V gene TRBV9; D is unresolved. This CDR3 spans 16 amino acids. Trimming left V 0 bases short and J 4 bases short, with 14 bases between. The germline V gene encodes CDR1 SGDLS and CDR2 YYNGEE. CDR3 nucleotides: TGTGCCAGCAGCGTAGACAACAGCCTCTCCGGAAACACCATATATTTT. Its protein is CASSVDNSLSGNTIYF.

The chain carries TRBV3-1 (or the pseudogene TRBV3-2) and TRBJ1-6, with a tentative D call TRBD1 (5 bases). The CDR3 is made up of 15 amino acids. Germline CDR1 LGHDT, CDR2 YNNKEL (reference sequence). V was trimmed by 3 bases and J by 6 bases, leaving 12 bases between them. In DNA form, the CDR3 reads TGTGCCAGCAGCCAGGCGGGGCCAGTTAATTCACCCCTCCACTTT. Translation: CASSQAGPVNSPLHF.

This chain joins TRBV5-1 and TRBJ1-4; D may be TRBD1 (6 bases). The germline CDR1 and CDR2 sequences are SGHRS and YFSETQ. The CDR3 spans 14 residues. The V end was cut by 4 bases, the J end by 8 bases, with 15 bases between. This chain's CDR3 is CASSPDRPEEKLFF. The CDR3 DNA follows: TGCGCCAGCAGCCCCGACAGGCCTGAGGAAAAACTGTTTTTT. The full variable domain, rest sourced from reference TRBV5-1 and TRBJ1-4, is KAGVTQTPRYLIKTRGQQVTLSCSPISGHRSVSWYQQTPGQGLQFLFEYFSETQRNKGNFPGRFSGRQFSNSRSEMNVSTLELGDSALYLCASSPDRPEEKLFFGSGTQLSVL.

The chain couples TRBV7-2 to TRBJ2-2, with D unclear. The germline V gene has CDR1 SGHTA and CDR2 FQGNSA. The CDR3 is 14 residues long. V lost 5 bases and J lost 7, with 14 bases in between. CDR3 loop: CASSPLRPGGELFF. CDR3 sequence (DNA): TGTGCCAGCAGCCCCCTCCGACCCGGCGGGGAGCTGTTTTTT.

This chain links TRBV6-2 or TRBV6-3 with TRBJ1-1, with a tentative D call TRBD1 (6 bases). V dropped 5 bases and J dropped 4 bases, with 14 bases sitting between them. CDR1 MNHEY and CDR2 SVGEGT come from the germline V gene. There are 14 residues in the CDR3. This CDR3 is CASSHGGTSTEAFF. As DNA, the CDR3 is TGTGCCAGCAGTCACGGGGGGACAAGCACTGAAGCTTTCTTT.

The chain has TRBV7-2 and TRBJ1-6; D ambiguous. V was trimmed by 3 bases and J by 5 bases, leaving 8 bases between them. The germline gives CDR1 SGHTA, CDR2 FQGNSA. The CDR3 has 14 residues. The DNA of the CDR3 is TGTGCCAGCAGCTTCTCAGGAGATAATTCACCCCTCCACTTT. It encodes CASSFSGDNSPLHF. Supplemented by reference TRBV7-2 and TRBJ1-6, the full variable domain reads GAGVSQSPSNKVTEKGKDVELRCDPISGHTALYWYRQSLGQGLEFLIYFQGNSAPDKSGLPSDRFSAERTGGSVSTLTIQRTQQEDSAVYLCASSFSGDNSPLHFGNGTRLTVT.

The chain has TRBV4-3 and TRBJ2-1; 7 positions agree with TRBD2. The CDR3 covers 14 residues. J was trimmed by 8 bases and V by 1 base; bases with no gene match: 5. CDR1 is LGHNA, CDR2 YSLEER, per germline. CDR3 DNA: TGCGCCAGCAGCCAAGGGAGACTAGCAGATGAGCAGTTCTTC. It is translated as CASSQGRLADEQFF.

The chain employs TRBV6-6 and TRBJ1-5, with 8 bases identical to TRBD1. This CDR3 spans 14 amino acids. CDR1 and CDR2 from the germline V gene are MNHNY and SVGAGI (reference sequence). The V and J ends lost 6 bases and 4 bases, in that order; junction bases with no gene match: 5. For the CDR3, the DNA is TGTGCCAGCAGAGACACAGGGGGTAATCAGCCCCAGCATTTT. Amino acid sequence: CASRDTGGNQPQHF.

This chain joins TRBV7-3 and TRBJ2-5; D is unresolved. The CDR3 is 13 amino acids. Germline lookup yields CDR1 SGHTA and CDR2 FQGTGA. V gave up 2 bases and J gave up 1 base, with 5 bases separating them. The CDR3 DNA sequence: TGTGCCAGCAGCTTAGGGGTCCAAGAGACCCAGTACTTC. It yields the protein CASSLGVQETQYF. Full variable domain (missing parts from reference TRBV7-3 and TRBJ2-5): GAGVSQTPSNKVTEKGKYVELRCDPISGHTALYWYRQSLGQGPEFLIYFQGTGAADDSGLPNDRFFAVRPEGSVSTLKIQRTERGDSAVYLCASSLGVQETQYFGPGTRLLVL.

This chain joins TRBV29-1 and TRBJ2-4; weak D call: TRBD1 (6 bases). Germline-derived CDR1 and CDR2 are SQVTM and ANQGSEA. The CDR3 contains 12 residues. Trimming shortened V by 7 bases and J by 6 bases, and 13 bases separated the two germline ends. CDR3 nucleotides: TGCAGCGCCACCCCACAGGGAAACATTCAGTACTTC. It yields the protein CSATPQGNIQYF.

The CDR3 DNA sequence: TGCAGCGTTGATACGGGGGGGAACACTGAAGCTTTCTTT. This codes for CSVDTGGNTEAFF. The chain joins TRBV29-1 to TRBJ1-1; D may be TRBD1 (5 bases). The CDR3 contains 13 residues. V was trimmed by 3 bases and J by 1 base, leaving 9 bases between them. Germline V lookup: CDR1 SQVTM, CDR2 ANQGSEA.

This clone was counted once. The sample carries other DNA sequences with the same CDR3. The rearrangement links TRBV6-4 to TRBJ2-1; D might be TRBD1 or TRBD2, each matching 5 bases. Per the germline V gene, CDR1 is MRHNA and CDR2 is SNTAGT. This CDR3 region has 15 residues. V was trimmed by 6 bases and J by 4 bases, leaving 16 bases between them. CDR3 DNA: TGTGCCAGCAGACAGAGGGACGGACCTTACAATGAGCAGTTCTTC. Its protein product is CASRQRDGPYNEQFF.

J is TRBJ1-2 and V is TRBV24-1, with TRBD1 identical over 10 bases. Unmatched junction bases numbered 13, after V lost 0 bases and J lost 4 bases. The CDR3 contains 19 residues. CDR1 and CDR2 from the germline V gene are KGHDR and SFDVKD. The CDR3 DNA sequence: TGTGCCACCAGTGATTTGCATGGGGACAGGGGCTCGGGGGCCTATGGCTACACCTTC. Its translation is CATSDLHGDRGSGAYGYTF.

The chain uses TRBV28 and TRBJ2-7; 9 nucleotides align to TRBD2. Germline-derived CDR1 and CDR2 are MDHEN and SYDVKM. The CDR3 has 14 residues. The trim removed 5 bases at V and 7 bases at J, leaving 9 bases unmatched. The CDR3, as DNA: TGTGCCAGCAGTCTATACGGGACTAGCATTGAGCAGTACTTC. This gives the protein CASSLYGTSIEQYF. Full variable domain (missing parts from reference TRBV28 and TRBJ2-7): DVKVTQSSRYLVKRTGEKVFLECVQDMDHENMFWYRQDPGLGLRLIYFSYDVKMKEKGDIPEGYSVSREKKERFSLILESASTNQTSMYLCASSLYGTSIEQYFGPGTRLTVT.

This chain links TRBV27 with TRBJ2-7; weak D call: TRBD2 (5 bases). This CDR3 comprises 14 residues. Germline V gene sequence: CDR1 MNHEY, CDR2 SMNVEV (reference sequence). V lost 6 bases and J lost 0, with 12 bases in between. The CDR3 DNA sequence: TGTGCCAGCAGGATTGGAACTAGCTCCTACGAGCAGTACTTC. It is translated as CASRIGTSSYEQYF.

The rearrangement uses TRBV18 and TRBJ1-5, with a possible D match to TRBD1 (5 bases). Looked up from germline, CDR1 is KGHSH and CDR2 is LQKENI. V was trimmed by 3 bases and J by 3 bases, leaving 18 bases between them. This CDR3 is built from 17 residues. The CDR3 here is CASSPETTALLNQPQHF. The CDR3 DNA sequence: TGTGCCAGCTCACCTGAAACGACAGCCCTCCTCAATCAGCCCCAGCATTTT.